The source of this T cell receptor (beta chain) is a study of regulatory T cells in long-lasting Graves disease. HTBI primers from iRepertoire and Arm-PCR of CDR3 regions yielded the TCR beta libraries. MiXCR was run by TCRdb on the multiplex PCR reads, yielding one entry per CDR3 protein. The data show 650,000 to 700,000 distinct CDR3 sequences, with approximately 29% seen just once and 40% to 50% held by the top ten. Notes on this clonotype: Germline and junction disagree at one end, which may indicate a read error.

Germline values: CDR1 SGHTA, CDR2 FQGTGA. CDR3 size: 17 residues. Time point given: persistent/refractory GD, antithyroid drugs over 5 years with positive TRAb. Generation of the TCR library employed RNA extracted from PBMCs. The clonotype was recovered from a female donor with Graves disease. The source was peripheral blood mononuclear cells (PBMCs), collected when the disease was refractory, from a patient treated with antithyroid drugs. V gene TRBV7-3 combines with J gene TRBJ2-7, with 10 bases matching TRBD1. The CDR3 sequence: CASSQDHLGDRGYEQYF. The CDR3 DNA follows: TGCGCCAGCAGCCAAGATCACTTAGGGGACAGGGGCTACGAGCAGTACTTC.